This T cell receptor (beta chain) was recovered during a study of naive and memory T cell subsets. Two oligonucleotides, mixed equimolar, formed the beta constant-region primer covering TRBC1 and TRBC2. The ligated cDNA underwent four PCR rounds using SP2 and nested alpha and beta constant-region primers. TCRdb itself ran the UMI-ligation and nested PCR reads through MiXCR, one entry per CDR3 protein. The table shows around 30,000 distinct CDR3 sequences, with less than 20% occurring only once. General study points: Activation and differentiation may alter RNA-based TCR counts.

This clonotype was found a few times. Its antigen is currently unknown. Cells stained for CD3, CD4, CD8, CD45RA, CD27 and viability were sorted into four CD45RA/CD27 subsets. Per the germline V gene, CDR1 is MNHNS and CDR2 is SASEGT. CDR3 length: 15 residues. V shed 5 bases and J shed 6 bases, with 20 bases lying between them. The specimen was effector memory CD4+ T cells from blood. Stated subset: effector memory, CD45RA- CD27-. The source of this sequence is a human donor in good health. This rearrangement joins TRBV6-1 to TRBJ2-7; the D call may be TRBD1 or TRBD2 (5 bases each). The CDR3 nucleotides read TGTGCCAGCAGTTTCCCCCAGGGACCATCCCGCGAGCAGTACTTC. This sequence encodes CASSFPQGPSREQYF.